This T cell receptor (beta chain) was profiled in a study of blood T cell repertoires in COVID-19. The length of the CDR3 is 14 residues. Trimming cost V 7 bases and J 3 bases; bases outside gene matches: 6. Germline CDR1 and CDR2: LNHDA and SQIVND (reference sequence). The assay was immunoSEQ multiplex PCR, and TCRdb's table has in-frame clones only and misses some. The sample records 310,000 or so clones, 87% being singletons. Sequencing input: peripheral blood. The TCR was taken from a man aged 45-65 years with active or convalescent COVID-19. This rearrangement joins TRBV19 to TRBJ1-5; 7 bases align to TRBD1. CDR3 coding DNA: TGTGCCAGTAATGGGGACAGCGACAATCAGCCCCAGCATTTT. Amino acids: CASNGDSDNQPQHF.